Listed below are T cell receptor beta chains from one sample, sequenced in a study of blood T cells in healthy people across ages. TCRdb used MiXCR to reprocess the 5' RACE reads, holding one entry per CDR3 protein. Of 2 million or so distinct CDR3 sequences listed, approximately 50% are singletons. The sequenced sample consisted of blood. The receptors derive from a woman in her forties in good health. CDR3s include the opening cysteine and the closing phenylalanine or tryptophan. The D gene is left open where the match is weak. A row's size may be missing; if present it is once, few, many or a size class.

v_call,j_call,clone_size,d_call,cdr3_nt,cdr3_aa
TRBV9,TRBJ2-3,-,-,TGTGCCAGCAGCGTAGCTGGACAGCCAGATACGCAGTATTTT,CASSVAGQPDTQYF
TRBV5-1,TRBJ2-1,-,TRBD2,TGCGCCAGCACACTAGCGGGGGGAGGCAATGAGCAGTTCTTC,CASTLAGGGNEQFF
TRBV5-5,TRBJ2-1,few,TRBD2,TGTGCCAGCACTCGGCAGGGAGGGTCCTACAATGAGCAGTTCTTC,CASTRQGGSYNEQFF
TRBV18,TRBJ2-1,-,TRBD1,TGTGCCAGCTCACTAAGTGACACCGGGACAGGGCACAGCAATGAGCAGTTCTTC,CASSLSDTGTGHSNEQFF
TRBV7-2,TRBJ2-5,-,-,TGTGCCAGCAGCTCAGACTCGGGGGTGAGGAGGACCCAGTACTTC,CASSSDSGVRRTQYF
TRBV3-1,TRBJ2-1,-,TRBD2,TGTGCCAGCAGCCAAGCTGGACTAGCGGAGCAGTTCTTC,CASSQAGLAEQFF
TRBV15,TRBJ1-5,-,-,TGTGCCACCAGAGGAGTCCTCAATCAGCCCCAGCATTTT,CATRGVLNQPQHF
TRBV20-1,TRBJ1-5,-,TRBD1,TGCAGTGCTAGAGATTCACGGACAGGTTTACGACGGCAGCCCCAGCATTTT,CSARDSRTGLRRQPQHF
TRBV20-1,TRBJ2-1,few,TRBD2,TGCAGTGCTAGAGGCGGGACTAGTCTCCATGAGCAGTTCTTC,CSARGGTSLHEQFF
TRBV7-9,TRBJ2-5,-,-,TGTGCCAGCAGCTCTGGGGGGCACCAAGAGACCCAGTACTTC,CASSSGGHQETQYF
TRBV3-1,TRBJ1-2,-,-,TGTGCCGGCAGCCAAGATCGAAGGGGAATCAATGGCTACACCTTC,CAGSQDRRGINGYTF
TRBV20-1,TRBJ2-1,many,-,TGCAGTGCTAGTCTGCGGCGGGGTTACAATGAGCAGTTCTTC,CSASLRRGYNEQFF
TRBV27,TRBJ2-5,few,-,TGTGCCAGCAGTCCGTGGAGGCGAGAAGAGACCCAGTACTTC,CASSPWRREETQYF
TRBV4-1,TRBJ2-1,few,TRBD2,TGCGCCAGCAGCCAATACGCGGGGGGGCCGTATAGCTCCAATGAGCAGTTCTTC,CASSQYAGGPYSSNEQFF
TRBV7-2,TRBJ2-1,few,-,TGTGCCAGCAGCTTCGCCGGAGCGCAGCTTGAGCAGTTCTTC,CASSFAGAQLEQFF
TRBV11-2,TRBJ2-3,-,TRBD1,TGTGCCAGCAGCTCGGGACAGGGGTTTCGGACAGATACGCAGTATTTT,CASSSGQGFRTDTQYF
TRBV20-1,TRBJ2-3,few,-,TGCAGTGCTCTCGGGACTCCTCCACTGAATACGCAGTATTTT,CSALGTPPLNTQYF
TRBV9,TRBJ1-2,once,-,TGTGCCAGCAGCGTAGGTCTGAAGGGGCTCCTCGATCCTAACTATGGCTACACCTTC,CASSVGLKGLLDPNYGYTF
TRBV6-1,TRBJ2-1,-,-,TGTGCCAGCAGTAACTTGGGACAAATGGGGAATGAGCAGTTCTTC,CASSNLGQMGNEQFF
TRBV11-1,TRBJ2-4,many,TRBD1,TGTGCCAGCAGCTTGGACAGGGGATTGGCCAAAAACATTCAGTACTTC,CASSLDRGLAKNIQYF
TRBV6-6,TRBJ1-1,-,-,TGTGCCAGCAGGCGGGACCAAATGAACACTGAAGCTTTCTTT,CASRRDQMNTEAFF
TRBV27,TRBJ2-7,-,-,TGTGCCAGCAGTTTATCCCCCAAGAACGAGCAGTACTTC,CASSLSPKNEQYF
TRBV5-1,TRBJ2-3,-,TRBD2,TGCGCCAGCAGCTCATGGACTAGCGGGGGGGAAAATCGGGATACGCAGTATTTT,CASSSWTSGGENRDTQYF
TRBV20-1,TRBJ2-6,-,-,TGCAGTGCTAGTATCGGGCAGCTCGCTCTCTCTGGGGCCAACGTCCTGACTTTC,CSASIGQLALSGANVLTF
TRBV4-1,TRBJ2-1,-,TRBD2,TGCGCCAGCAGCCAAGAGGACGGGAGGAATGAGCAGTTCTTC,CASSQEDGRNEQFF
TRBV7-2,TRBJ1-6,-,-,TGTGCCAGCTGGGAGGGAACCAATTCACCCCTCCACTTT,CASWEGTNSPLHF
TRBV5-6,TRBJ2-7,-,-,TGTGCCAGCAGCTTGGGGCTGAACTACAATGAGCAGTACTTC,CASSLGLNYNEQYF
TRBV15,TRBJ2-5,-,-,TGTGCCACCAGCAGAGATATCGGGACCCCGGAGACCCAGTACTTC,CATSRDIGTPETQYF
TRBV7-2,TRBJ2-7,-,TRBD2,TGTGCCAGCAGCTTAGGCGCGACTAGCGGTGGATACGAGCAGTACTTC,CASSLGATSGGYEQYF
TRBV28,TRBJ1-2,-,-,TGTGCCAGCAGTTTAGGGAGATTAACCAGCTATGGCTACACCTTC,CASSLGRLTSYGYTF
TRBV4-3,TRBJ1-6,few,-,TGCGCCAGCAGCCAATGGTTCGGGGATTCACCCCTCCACTTT,CASSQWFGDSPLHF
TRBV7-2,TRBJ2-5,few,-,TGTGCCAGCAGCTTAGCTGGTTCAACACAAGAGACCCAGTACTTC,CASSLAGSTQETQYF
TRBV4-1,TRBJ2-5,-,-,TGCGCCAGCAGCCAAGTAGAGGGGGGCGGAGAGACCCAGTACTTC,CASSQVEGGGETQYF
TRBV6-2/TRBV6-3,TRBJ2-7,-,-,TGTGCCAGCAGTTACGCGGGGTATAGCTCCTACGAGCAGTACTTC,CASSYAGYSSYEQYF
TRBV4-2,TRBJ2-7,few,-,TGTGCCAGCAGCCAAGAGGGAAAGCACTCCTACGAGCAGTACTTC,CASSQEGKHSYEQYF
TRBV28,TRBJ2-4,-,TRBD1,TGTGCCAGCAGTCCCCCGGGGACAGTTAAAAACAGTCAGTACTTC,CASSPPGTVKNSQYF
TRBV5-1,TRBJ2-1,-,-,TGCGCCAGCAGCTTGGCGGGAAGAGACCCCTCCCACCGGGCGTACTACAATGAGCAGTTCTTC,CASSLAGRDPSHRAYYNEQFF
TRBV18,TRBJ2-5,-,-,TGTGCCAGCTCACCATTGGACAGTAGCCTCCAAGAGACCCAGTACTTC,CASSPLDSSLQETQYF
TRBV29-1,TRBJ1-2,once,TRBD1,TGCAGCGTTGAAATGGGATTAGGACAGGGGGACGGTGGCTACACCTTC,CSVEMGLGQGDGGYTF
TRBV11-2,TRBJ2-1,few,TRBD2,TGTGCCAGCAGCTTAGAAGGGCTAGCGGGGGCCTTTGCCTACAATGAGCAGTTCTTC,CASSLEGLAGAFAYNEQFF
TRBV4-3,TRBJ2-5,-,-,TGCGCCAGCAGCCAATCGCCCGGGGGTGAGACCCAGTACTTC,CASSQSPGGETQYF
TRBV3-1,TRBJ2-7,-,-,TGTGCCAGCAGCCAACGTCGCGGGGCCACCTACGAGCAGTACTTC,CASSQRRGATYEQYF
TRBV4-1,TRBJ1-6,few,-,TGCGCCAGCAGCCAAAGGCAGATAGTTACTAATTCACCCCTCCACTTT,CASSQRQIVTNSPLHF
TRBV10-2,TRBJ1-1,-,-,TGCGCCAGCAGTGAGTCGATGGACACTGAAGCTTTCTTT,CASSESMDTEAFF
TRBV29-1,TRBJ2-3,-,TRBD2,TGCAGTGTGATGGTGCGGGGGTTGACAGATACGCAGTATTTT,CSVMVRGLTDTQYF
TRBV12-3/TRBV12-4,TRBJ2-1,-,-,TGTGCCAGCAGTAACCGACAGTTCCAAGAGACCCAGTTCTTC,CASSNRQFQETQFF
TRBV29-1,TRBJ2-5,few,-,TGCAGCGTTTCGGTAGTAGAGACCCAGTACTTC,CSVSVVETQYF
TRBV4-3,TRBJ2-1,few,-,TGCGCCAGCAGCCAAGATACCATCGATGAGCAGTTCTTC,CASSQDTIDEQFF
TRBV28,TRBJ2-3,-,-,TGTGCCAGCAGTTCCCAGGGTTTCGCGCAGTATTTT,CASSSQGFAQYF
TRBV6-6,TRBJ2-7,-,-,TGTGCCAGCAGTTACTCGAAGGTAGCCTACGAGCAGTACTTC,CASSYSKVAYEQYF
TRBV20-1,TRBJ1-2,few,-,TGCAGTGCCCTGGGGGGCCCTCTTGGCTACACCTTC,CSALGGPLGYTF